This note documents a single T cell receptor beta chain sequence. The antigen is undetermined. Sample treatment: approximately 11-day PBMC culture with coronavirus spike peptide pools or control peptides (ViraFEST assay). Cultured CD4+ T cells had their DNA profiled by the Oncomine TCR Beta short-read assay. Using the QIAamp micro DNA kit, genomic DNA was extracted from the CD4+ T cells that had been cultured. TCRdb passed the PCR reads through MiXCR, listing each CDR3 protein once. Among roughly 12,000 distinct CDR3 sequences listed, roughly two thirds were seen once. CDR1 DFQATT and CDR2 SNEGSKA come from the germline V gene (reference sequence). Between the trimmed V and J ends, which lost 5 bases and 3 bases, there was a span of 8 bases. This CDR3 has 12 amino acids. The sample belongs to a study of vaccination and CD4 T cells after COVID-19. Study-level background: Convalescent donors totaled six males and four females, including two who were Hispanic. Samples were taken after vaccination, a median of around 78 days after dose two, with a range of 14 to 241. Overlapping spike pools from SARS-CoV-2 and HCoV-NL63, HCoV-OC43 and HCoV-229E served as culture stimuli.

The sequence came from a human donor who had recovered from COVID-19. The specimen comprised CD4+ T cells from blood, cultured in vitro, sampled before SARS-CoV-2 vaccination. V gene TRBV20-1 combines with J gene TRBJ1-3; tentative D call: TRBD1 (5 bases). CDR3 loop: CSALRDGNTIYF. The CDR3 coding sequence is TGCAGTGCTCTCAGGGATGGAAACACCATATATTTT.